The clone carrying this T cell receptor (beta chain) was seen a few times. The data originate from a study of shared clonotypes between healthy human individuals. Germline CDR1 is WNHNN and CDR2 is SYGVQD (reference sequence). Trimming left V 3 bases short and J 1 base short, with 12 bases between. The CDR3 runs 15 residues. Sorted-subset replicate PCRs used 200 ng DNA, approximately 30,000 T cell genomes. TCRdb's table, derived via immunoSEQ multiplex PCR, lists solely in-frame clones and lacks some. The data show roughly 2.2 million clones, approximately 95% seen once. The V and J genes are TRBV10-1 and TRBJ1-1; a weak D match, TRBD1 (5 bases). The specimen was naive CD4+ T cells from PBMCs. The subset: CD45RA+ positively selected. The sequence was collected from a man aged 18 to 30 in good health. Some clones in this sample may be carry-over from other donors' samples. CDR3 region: CASSDSRAGNTEAFF. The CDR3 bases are TGCGCCAGCAGTGACAGCAGGGCTGGGAACACTGAAGCTTTCTTT.